Below are 9 T cell receptor beta chains sequenced from a single sample in a study of OX40 agonist ivuxolimab in advanced cancers. Sequencing was performed with immunoSEQ multiplex PCR; in TCRdb, only in-frame clones are kept and a portion is missing. This table holds about 50,000 clones, around 90% found once. The source was CD4+ or CD8+ T cells sorted from blood, collected in a trial of the OX40 agonist ivuxolimab. The receptors stem from an adult with an advanced solid tumor such as melanoma, head and neck, liver or kidney cancer.

The chain carries TRBV10-3 and TRBJ1-1; perhaps TRBD1 as D (5 bases). This CDR3 contains 13 residues. Germline loops: CDR1 ENHRY, CDR2 SYGVKD. V lost 2 bases and J lost 2, with 6 bases in between. CDR3 bases: TGTGCCATCAGTGAGCAGGGTAACACTGAAGCTTTCTTT. Encoded protein: CAISEQGNTEAFF.

The chain has TRBV11-2 and TRBJ2-2; D possibly matches TRBD1 or TRBD2 (7 bases each). Germline V CDR1 and CDR2: SGHAT, FQNNGV. V was pared by 0 bases and J by 6 bases, with 17 bases between. This CDR3 has 17 residues. The CDR3 DNA reads TGTGCCAGCAGCTTAGAGAGCGGGACAGATATCTCCGGGGAGCTGTTTTTT. It encodes CASSLESGTDISGELFF.

V usage is TRBV4-2 and J usage is TRBJ2-3; D is ambiguous. The V gene's germline CDR1 is LGHNA and CDR2 YNFKEQ. V was clipped by 2 bases and J by 7 bases, with 13 bases between them. The CDR3 totals 14 residues. CDR3 region: CASSQLADRNTQYF. The CDR3 DNA is TGTGCCAGCAGCCAACTTGCGGATAGAAATACGCAGTATTTT.

The chain employs TRBV6-1 and TRBJ2-1; TRBD1 matches at 12 bases. With 6 bases clipped from V and 9 bases from J, the junction kept 6 bases outside the gene matches. Germline CDR1 is MNHNS and CDR2 is SASEGT. The CDR3 is made up of 14 amino acids. The CDR3 nucleotides are TGTGCCAGCAGCCCTAGGGACAGGGGGCTTGAGCAGTTCTTC. It translates to CASSPRDRGLEQFF.

The genes are TRBV4-1 and TRBJ1-1; D unclear. CDR1 is MGHRA and CDR2 is YSYEKL in the germline V gene. V shed 2 bases and J shed 1 base, with 11 bases lying between them. The CDR3 has 15 amino acids. CDR3 sequence: CASSQPRRKNTEAFF. CDR3 in DNA: TGCGCCAGCAGCCAACCCCGACGGAAGAACACTGAAGCTTTCTTT.

Only one count was recorded for this clone. This chain uses TRBV5-1 with TRBJ2-2; 11 bases map to TRBD2. V gave up 6 bases and J gave up 4 bases; unmatched junction bases: 17. The CDR3 is made up of 19 amino acids. CDR1 is SGHRS and CDR2 is YFSETQ in the germline V gene. The CDR3 here is CASTSRSVAGGPSTGELFF. The CDR3 nucleotides read TGCGCCAGCACCTCAAGGTCGGTAGCGGGGGGGCCCAGCACCGGGGAGCTGTTTTTT.

The rearrangement joins TRBV7-9 to TRBJ1-1; TRBD1 matches 9 bases. CDR1 and CDR2 (germline): SEHNR, FQNEAQ (reference sequence). The CDR3 spans 15 residues. Losses at the gene ends were 5 bases for V and 3 bases for J; bases not matched to a gene: 7. CDR3 coding DNA: TGTGCCAGCAGCCTGGGACAGGGCTTGGACACTGAAGCTTTCTTT. It translates to CASSLGQGLDTEAFF.

This sequence joins TRBV10-2 and TRBJ2-3, with D possibly matching TRBD2 (5 bases). The CDR3 is 13 residues long. Trimming shortened V by 10 bases and J by 1 base, and 12 bases separated the two germline ends. Germline loops: CDR1 WSHSY, CDR2 SAAADI. The CDR3, as DNA: TGCGCCACCGACTGGACTGGCACAGATACGCAGTATTTT. Its translation is CATDWTGTDTQYF.

The genes are TRBV6-5 and TRBJ1-5; D remains ambiguous. The V gene's germline CDR1 is MNHEY and CDR2 SVGAGI. The CDR3 totals 13 residues. Between the trimmed V and J ends, which lost 2 bases and 3 bases, there was a span of 5 bases. The DNA for the CDR3 is TGTGCCAGCAGTTACGGGATCAATCAGCCCCAGCATTTT. It codes for CASSYGINQPQHF.